The entry below gives a single T cell receptor beta chain sequence along with its context. This sample was included in a study of blood T cell repertoires in COVID-19. The overall study: There were acute and convalescent COVID-19 samples, and they came from the United States, Italy and Spain.

Original data processing: Amplifying reference gene primers gave estimates of nucleated cell counts. Assay used: immunoSEQ multiplex PCR; TCRdb lists only in-frame clones, some missing. Clonal size and the V and J genes are those of that table, whereas D and trimming came from the DNA. The sample includes about 250,000 clones, about four fifths of them seen just once. The germline CDR1 and CDR2 sequences are SNHLY and FYNNEI. The CDR3 is made up of 14 amino acids. With 9 bases removed from V and 1 base from J, the gap between germline ends came to 15 bases. Sequenced material: peripheral blood. The TCR comes from a man aged 80 or over with acute or convalescent COVID-19. The chain uses TRBV2 and TRBJ1-1, with D possibly TRBD1 on 6 matching bases. The CDR3 DNA follows: TGTGCCAGTAACACCGGGACACGGAACACTGAAGCTTTCTTT. Its protein is CASNTGTRNTEAFF.